The rows below give T cell receptor beta chains drawn from one sample of a study of CD8 T cell repertoires and HIV-1 epitope variants. These receptors' antigens are unknown. Repertoires were generated with immunoSEQ multiplex PCR, while TCRdb's copy carries only in-frame clones and drops some. The sample gives about 5,900 clones, 60% to 80% of which show up once; roughly 40% is in the top ten. The sample was cultured CD8+ T cells derived from PBMCs. The receptors derive from a male donor with HIV. Each CDR3 is given with its conserved first and last residue. The order of the fields is D gene, J gene, V gene, clone size, CDR3 protein, CDR3 DNA. The D gene is left open where the match is weak. Expanded clones get a size class; other rows say once, few or many, or leave the size out.

- TRBJ2-1 TRBV25-1 few CASSPTSSEQFF TGTGCCAGCAGTCCTACTAGCAGTGAGCAGTTCTTC
- TRBJ1-4 TRBV2 few CASSDSPLELFF TGTGCCAGCAGTGATTCCCCGTTGGAACTGTTTTTT
TRBD2 TRBJ2-1 TRBV4-1 - CASSQAPSGGAQNEQFF TGCGCCAGCAGCCAGGCCCCTAGCGGGGGGGCACAGAATGAGCAGTTCTTC
TRBD2 TRBJ2-3 TRBV7-8 - CASSLGYAGGPTDTQYF TGTGCTAGCAGCTTAGGTTACGCGGGGGGTCCCACAGATACGCAGTATTTT
- TRBJ2-1 TRBV19 - CASSATGFGEQFF TGTGCCAGTAGTGCGACAGGCTTTGGGGAGCAGTTCTTC
TRBD2 TRBJ2-1 TRBV7-8 - CASSLDGLEREDPNEQFF TGTGCCAGCAGCTTAGACGGACTGGAGCGGGAGGATCCCAATGAGCAGTTCTTC
- TRBJ1-5 TRBV10-1 - CASSDLGQPQHF TGCGCCAGCAGTGATCTGGGTCAGCCCCAGCATTTT
TRBD1 TRBJ1-3 TRBV9 - CASSTHAGTEENTIYF TGTGCCAGCAGCACGCACGCCGGGACAGAGGAAAACACCATATATTTT
- TRBJ1-4 TRBV5-6 - CASSLGGAKLFF TGTGCCAGCAGCTTGGGAGGGGCAAAACTGTTTTTT
TRBD2 TRBJ2-1 TRBV10-3 - CAISEPGGAGNEQFF TGTGCCATCAGTGAGCCCGGGGGGGCGGGCAATGAGCAGTTCTTC
- TRBJ2-3 TRBV7-9 - CASSPAGSSRTDTQYF TGTGCCAGCAGCCCCGCAGGGTCCTCACGCACAGATACGCAGTATTTT
TRBD1 TRBJ2-7 TRBV18 - CASSPDGGQGADEQYF TGTGCCAGCTCACCCGACGGGGGACAGGGGGCTGACGAGCAGTACTTC
- TRBJ2-1 TRBV20-1 - CSAATGNEQFF TGCAGTGCCGCGACAGGCAATGAGCAGTTCTTC
- TRBJ2-1 TRBV14 - CASSTWDINEQFF TGTGCCAGCAGCACCTGGGACATAAATGAGCAGTTCTTC
- TRBJ2-2 TRBV11-2 - CASSVTANTGELFF TGTGCCAGCAGCGTAACAGCGAACACCGGGGAGCTGTTTTTT
TRBD1 TRBJ1-5 TRBV27 - CASSFGTGDQPQHF TGTGCCAGCAGTTTCGGGACAGGGGATCAGCCCCAGCATTTT
- TRBJ2-7 TRBV27 - CASSLGLTYEQYF TGTGCCAGCAGTTTAGGACTCACCTACGAGCAGTACTTC